The source of this T cell receptor beta chain is a study of T cell responses to AZD1222 COVID-19 vaccine. Sequencing used immunoSEQ multiplex PCR; TCRdb keeps in-frame clones, though not all of them. This sample has 100,000 or so clones, with 92% found just once. The V end was cut by 4 bases, the J end by 4 bases, with 16 bases between. This CDR3 is 15 amino acids long. From germline, CDR1 is SNHLY and CDR2 FYNNEI. The rearrangement uses TRBV2 and TRBJ2-5, with D possibly matching TRBD2 (7 bases). The sequence was obtained from an adult who received the AZD1222 COVID-19 vaccine. The starting material was peripheral blood, obtained 28 days after the second AZD1222 dose. The CDR3 here is CASSVEGGHGETQYF. The CDR3 DNA reads TGTGCCAGCAGTGTGGAGGGGGGGCATGGAGAGACCCAGTACTTC. The full variable domain, its missing parts supplied by reference TRBV2 and TRBJ2-5, is EPEVTQTPSHQVTQMGQEVILRCVPISNHLYFYWYRQILGQKVEFLVSFYNNEISEKSEIFDDQFSVERPDGSNFTLKIRSTKLEDSAMYFCASSVEGGHGETQYFGPGTRLLVL.